This T cell receptor beta chain appears in the sequencing data of a study of blood T cell repertoires in COVID-19. Study background: Both acute and convalescent COVID-19 samples were obtained from the United States, Italy and Spain. T cells, B-cell-depleted T cells, or PBMCs supplied cDNA or gDNA.

The germline V gene encodes CDR1 MNHEY and CDR2 SMNVEV (reference sequence). The J segment lost 1 base and the V segment lost 6 bases, leaving 6 bases of the junction unmatched. This CDR3 has 15 residues. Authors' processing steps: Amplification with reference gene primers provided the estimates of nucleated cell counts. Method: immunoSEQ multiplex PCR; TCRdb's copy keeps in-frame clones and lacks some. The V and J calls and the clone size are those of that table, but D and trimming were determined from the DNA. The top ten clones hold roughly 2% of a sample with under 65,000 clones, 80% to 90% of them seen once.

The sequenced sample consisted of peripheral blood. This rearrangement joins TRBV27 to TRBJ2-1; 7 nucleotides align to TRBD1. The sequence came from a human donor in a cohort sampled during active COVID-19. This chain's CDR3 is CASRGSTGSYNEQFF. As DNA, the CDR3 is TGTGCCAGCAGGGGGTCGACAGGGTCCTACAATGAGCAGTTCTTC.